This T cell receptor beta chain was found in a study of blood T cell repertoires in COVID-19. Sequencing used immunoSEQ multiplex PCR; TCRdb keeps in-frame clones, though not all of them. In the table there are some 260,000 clones, approximately 91% of which are singletons. This clone was observed a handful of times. The junction and the germline gene differ at one end; a read error may be behind it. The CDR3 runs 19 residues. Sample: peripheral blood. The V call is TRBV23-1, the J call TRBJ1-6; D is unclear. TRBV23-1 belongs to the ORF category, with a function that is uncertain. This TCR was recovered from a woman aged 35 to 49 who had recovered from COVID-19. This chain's CDR3 is CASSQSLIAGQQYSSPLHF. CDR3 DNA sequence: TGCGCCAGCAGTCAATCCTTGATCGCGGGCCAGCAATATAGTTCACCCCTCCACTTT.